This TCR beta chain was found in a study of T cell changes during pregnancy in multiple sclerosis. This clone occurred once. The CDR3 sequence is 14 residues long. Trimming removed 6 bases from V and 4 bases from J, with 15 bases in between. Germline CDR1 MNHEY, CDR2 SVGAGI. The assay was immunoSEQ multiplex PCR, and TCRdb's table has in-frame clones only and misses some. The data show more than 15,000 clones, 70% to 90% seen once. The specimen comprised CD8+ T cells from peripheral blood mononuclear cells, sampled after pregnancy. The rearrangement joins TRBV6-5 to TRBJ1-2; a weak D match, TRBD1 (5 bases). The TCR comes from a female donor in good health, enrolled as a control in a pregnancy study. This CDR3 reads CASRATGGAYGYTF. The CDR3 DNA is TGTGCCAGCAGGGCGACGGGTGGGGCCTATGGCTACACCTTC.